This TCR beta chain was sequenced for a study of blood T cell repertoires in COVID-19. The wider study: T cells, B-cell-depleted T cells, or PBMCs supplied cDNA or gDNA.

This clone was found a few times. Looked up from germline, CDR1 is WNHNN and CDR2 is SYGVQD (reference sequence). V was shortened by 2 bases and J by 3 bases, with 10 bases between the two germline ends. The CDR3 has 14 amino acids. This table comes from immunoSEQ multiplex PCR, and its TCRdb copy is limited to in-frame clones, with some not included. This repertoire shows about 91,000 clones, over 75% found once; its top ten account for around 7%. Material for sequencing was peripheral blood. This receptor was taken from an older man with acute or convalescent COVID-19. The chain has TRBV10-1 and TRBJ2-5; the D gene is possibly TRBD2 (5 bases). This chain's CDR3 is CASSEPGKEETQYF. For the CDR3, the DNA is TGCGCCAGCAGTGAGCCCGGGAAAGAAGAGACCCAGTACTTC.